These T cell receptor beta chains were read from a single sample in a study of blood T cell repertoires in COVID-19. Sequencing used immunoSEQ multiplex PCR; TCRdb keeps in-frame clones, though not all of them. The sample records roughly 310,000 clones, roughly nine tenths being singletons. The sequenced sample was peripheral blood. These receptors all stem from a woman aged 25 to 45 with COVID-19, enrolled during active disease. Each CDR3 is given with its conserved first and last residue. The order of the fields is V gene, clone size, J gene, D gene, CDR3 DNA, CDR3 protein. D genes are given only for firm matches. The size field is filled for only some rows; it gives once, few, many or a size class.

>TRBV19|NA|TRBJ2-3|NA
TGTGCCAGTAGTATACAGGCTTGGCTCTACACGCAGTATTTT
CASSIQAWLYTQYF
>TRBV9|NA|TRBJ2-1|TRBD1
TGTGCCAGCAGCGGCCAGGGACAGGGGAAGGACAATGAGCAGTTCTTC
CASSGQGQGKDNEQFF
>TRBV30|once|TRBJ1-5|TRBD1
TGTGCCTGGGGGACAGGGGTCGGGGATCAGCCCCAGCATTTT
CAWGTGVGDQPQHF
>TRBV18|NA|TRBJ2-5|TRBD1
TGTGCCAGCTCCGAAACAGGGGGTAGAGAGACCCAGTACTTC
CASSETGGRETQYF
>TRBV5-1|NA|TRBJ1-1|NA
TGCGCCAGCAGCTTGCCCCGGGACATGAACACTGAAGCTTTCTTT
CASSLPRDMNTEAFF
>TRBV7-6|NA|TRBJ2-1|TRBD2
TGTGCCAGCAGCTTGCCCGGAGCGGGAGGGACTAATGAGCAGTTCTTC
CASSLPGAGGTNEQFF
>TRBV6-5|NA|TRBJ1-6|NA
TGTGCCAGCAGAAGAGGGAATTCACCCCTCCACTTT
CASRRGNSPLHF
>TRBV12-5|NA|TRBJ2-1|NA
TGTGCTAGTGGTTTAAGGCGGGACGGTACCTACAATGAGCAGTTCTTC
CASGLRRDGTYNEQFF
>TRBV19|once|TRBJ2-5|TRBD1
TGTGCCAGTAGGGACAGGGGAAGTGGCGAGACCCAGTACTTC
CASRDRGSGETQYF
>TRBV4-1|NA|TRBJ2-3|NA
TGCGCCAGCAGCCAAGACCCTATCACAGATACGCAGTATTTT
CASSQDPITDTQYF
>TRBV19|NA|TRBJ1-5|NA
TGTGCCAGTAGTATAGGTACAGGCGGGGATCAGCCCCAGCATTTT
CASSIGTGGDQPQHF
>TRBV28|NA|TRBJ2-3|TRBD2
TGTGCCAGCAGTTTTCCCGCAGCGGGAGGCACAGATACGCAGTATTTT
CASSFPAAGGTDTQYF
>TRBV18|NA|TRBJ2-7|NA
TGTGCCAGCTCACCATCCGGGAACACCTACGAGCAGTACTTC
CASSPSGNTYEQYF
>TRBV7-3|NA|TRBJ2-1|TRBD2
TGTGCCAGCAGCTTAACCGGGACTAGCGCCTCCTACAATGAGCAGTTCTTC
CASSLTGTSASYNEQFF
>TRBV6-6|NA|TRBJ1-3|NA
TGTGCCAGCAGTCCTCGACAGAGTTTGGGAAACACCATATATTTT
CASSPRQSLGNTIYF
>TRBV29-1|NA|TRBJ1-1|NA
TGCGTGATAGGGAGGGGGACCTCGAGCACTGAAGCTTTCTTT
CVIGRGTSSTEAFF
>TRBV24-1|NA|TRBJ1-1|NA
TGTGCCACCAGGCAATCTCCGGGAGGTGAAGCTTTCTTT
CATRQSPGGEAFF
>TRBV11-2|NA|TRBJ2-1|NA
TGTGCCAGCAGCTTAGAAGGCGGGAACCACAATGAGCAGTTCTTC
CASSLEGGNHNEQFF
>TRBV10-3|NA|TRBJ1-2|TRBD1
TGTGCCATCACAGGGGGTGGCGGCTACACCTTC
CAITGGGGYTF
>TRBV7-8|NA|TRBJ2-2|TRBD1
TGTGCCAGCAGCACACAGGGGGCCCTTACGGCCGGGGAGCTGTTTTTT
CASSTQGALTAGELFF
>TRBV30|NA|TRBJ2-3|NA
TGTGCCTGGAGTGCTGGGACATATAGCACAGATACGCAGTATTTT
CAWSAGTYSTDTQYF
>TRBV25-1|NA|TRBJ1-2|NA
TGTGCCAGCAGTGAATATGGAGGGCGCGCCAACTATGGCTACACCTTC
CASSEYGGRANYGYTF
>TRBV2|NA|TRBJ1-1|NA
TGTGCCAGCAGTGAATCAAGGGGGAACACTGAAGCTTTCTTT
CASSESRGNTEAFF
>TRBV5-1|once|TRBJ1-3|NA
TGCGCCAGCAGCTTGATTGCGGGGATGGGGGGAAACACCATATATTTT
CASSLIAGMGGNTIYF
>TRBV19|NA|TRBJ2-3|TRBD2
TGTGCCAGTAGTATAGTGGGAGGGCCGGATACGCAGTATTTT
CASSIVGGPDTQYF
>TRBV15|NA|TRBJ1-1|NA
TGTGCCACCAGCAGAGTGGGGCGGAATGAAGCTTTCTTT
CATSRVGRNEAFF
>TRBV12-5|NA|TRBJ1-2|NA
TGTGCTAGTGGTTTGGGGGAGAAGGGCCAGCTCTACCCAGACTATGGCTACACCTTC
CASGLGEKGQLYPDYGYTF
>TRBV9|NA|TRBJ1-4|TRBD1
TGTGCCAGCAGCGTGGACAGGGGGCGTCGGGAAAAACTGTTTTTT
CASSVDRGRREKLFF
>TRBV19|NA|TRBJ2-5|TRBD1
TGTGCCAGTAGTACGCATCGTACCGGGACAGGGGGAGAGACCCAGTACTTC
CASSTHRTGTGGETQYF
>TRBV3-1/TRBV3-2|NA|TRBJ1-2|NA
TGTGCCAGCAGCCCAAGGGGCAGAGACTATGGCTACACCTTC
CASSPRGRDYGYTF
>TRBV9|NA|TRBJ2-1|TRBD2
TGTGCCAGCAGCGTAGGCTTAGCGGGAGTTCTCAATGAGCAGTTCTTC
CASSVGLAGVLNEQFF
>TRBV30|once|TRBJ1-6|TRBD1
TGTGCCTGGAGACAGGGGGAGAATTCACCCCTCCACTTT
CAWRQGENSPLHF
>TRBV19|few|TRBJ1-5|NA
TGTGCCAGTAGTGCCCCGGGAATCAATCAGCCCCAGCATTTT
CASSAPGINQPQHF
>TRBV30|NA|TRBJ2-7|TRBD1
TGTGCCTGGAGTGTACTAAGGACAGGGAACGAGCAGTACTTC
CAWSVLRTGNEQYF
>TRBV7-2|NA|TRBJ1-5|NA
TGTGCCAGCAGCTTAGGCCCCAAGGGGGGCAATCAGCCCCAGCATTTT
CASSLGPKGGNQPQHF
>TRBV6-1|NA|TRBJ1-6|NA
TGTGCCAGCAGTGAAGTAAGGCAGGCCAATTCACCCCTCCACTTT
CASSEVRQANSPLHF
>TRBV27|NA|TRBJ1-4|NA
TGTGCCAGCAGCCGACAGCATAATGAAAAACTGTTTTTT
CASSRQHNEKLFF
>TRBV5-1|NA|TRBJ1-1|TRBD1
TGCGCCAGCAGCTTAGAGGGGGCGAGCACTGAAGCTTTCTTT
CASSLEGASTEAFF
>TRBV6-5|many|TRBJ1-4|NA
TGTGCCAGCAAAAGGGGCGCGGAGCCTTATGAAAAACTGTTTTTT
CASKRGAEPYEKLFF
>TRBV11-2|NA|TRBJ2-3|TRBD2
TGTGCCAGCAGCTTAGGAGTAGCGGGAGTGGCAGATACGCAGTATTTT
CASSLGVAGVADTQYF
>TRBV29-1|NA|TRBJ1-1|TRBD1
TGCAGCGTTGCCCGACAGGGATCAGACACTGAAGCTTTCTTT
CSVARQGSDTEAFF
>TRBV10-1|NA|TRBJ2-2|NA
TGCGCCAGCCGGGACTTAACCGGGGAGCTGTTTTTT
CASRDLTGELFF
>TRBV7-8|NA|TRBJ1-1|NA
TGTGCCAGCAGCTTAATACAGGGTGGGGAGGGAGCTTTCTTT
CASSLIQGGEGAFF
>TRBV30|NA|TRBJ2-3|TRBD2
TGTGCCTGGAGGCTAGCGGGAAGTACAGATACGCAGTATTTT
CAWRLAGSTDTQYF
>TRBV29-1|NA|TRBJ1-1|TRBD1
TGCAGCGTCGAGGACAGGGGGGATGGAGCTTTCTTT
CSVEDRGDGAFF
>TRBV29-1|NA|TRBJ1-1|TRBD1
TGCAGCGTTCTCGAGGGGACAGAGATCGAAGCTTTCTTT
CSVLEGTEIEAFF
>TRBV7-9|NA|TRBJ2-2|TRBD1
TGTGCCAGCAGCCATCCTCGGACAGGAGCCGCCGGGGAGCTGTTTTTT
CASSHPRTGAAGELFF
>TRBV27|NA|TRBJ1-6|NA
TGTGCCAGCAGTTTGGCATGGGGCAGCAATAATTCACCCCTCCACTTT
CASSLAWGSNNSPLHF